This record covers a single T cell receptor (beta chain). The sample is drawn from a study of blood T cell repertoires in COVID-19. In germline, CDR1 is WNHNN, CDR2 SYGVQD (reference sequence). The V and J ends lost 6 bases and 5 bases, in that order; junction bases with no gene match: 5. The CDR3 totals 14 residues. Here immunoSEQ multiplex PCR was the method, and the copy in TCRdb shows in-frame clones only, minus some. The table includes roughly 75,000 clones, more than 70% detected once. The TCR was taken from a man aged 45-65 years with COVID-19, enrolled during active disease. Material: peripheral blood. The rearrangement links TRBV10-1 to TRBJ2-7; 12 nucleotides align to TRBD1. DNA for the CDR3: TGCGCCAGCAGCTGGGGACAGGGGGCGAACGAGCAGTACTTC. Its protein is CASSWGQGANEQYF.